This T cell receptor (beta chain) was captured in a study of technical replicates of blood from several donors. Assay: immunoSEQ multiplex PCR; the TCRdb copy retains only in-frame clones and omits some. The data contain 75,000 to 90,000 clones, 95% to 97% of them singletons. Germline V CDR1 and CDR2: KGHSH, LQKENI. V gave up 2 bases and J gave up 2 bases, with 19 bases separating them. CDR3 size: 18 residues. This clone was recorded only once. The material sequenced was T cells isolated from PBMCs. The sequence was collected from a human donor in good health. This sequence joins TRBV18 and TRBJ2-1, with D maybe TRBD2 (5 bases). The CDR3 here is CASSPLDVSVATYNEQFF. CDR3 DNA sequence: TGTGCCAGCTCACCATTAGACGTGAGCGTAGCGACCTACAATGAGCAGTTCTTC.